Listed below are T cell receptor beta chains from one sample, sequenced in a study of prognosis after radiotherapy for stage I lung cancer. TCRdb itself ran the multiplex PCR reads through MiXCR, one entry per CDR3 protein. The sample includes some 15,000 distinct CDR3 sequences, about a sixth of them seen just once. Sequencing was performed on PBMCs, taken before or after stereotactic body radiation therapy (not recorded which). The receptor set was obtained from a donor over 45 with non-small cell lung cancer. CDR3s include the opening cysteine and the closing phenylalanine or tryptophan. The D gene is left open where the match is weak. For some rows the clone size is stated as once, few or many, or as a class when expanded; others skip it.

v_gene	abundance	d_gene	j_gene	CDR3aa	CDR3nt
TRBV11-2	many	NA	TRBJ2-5	CASSLIETQYF	TGTGCCAGCAGCTTAATAGAGACCCAGTACTTC
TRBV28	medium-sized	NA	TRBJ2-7	CASSPSSGGYEQYF	TGTGCCAGCAGTCCATCTAGTGGGGGCTACGAGCAGTACTTC
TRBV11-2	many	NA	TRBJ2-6	CASSLSSRRTGANVLTF	TGTGCCAGCAGCTTAAGTTCGAGGAGAACTGGGGCCAACGTCCTGACTTTC
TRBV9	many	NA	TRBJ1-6	CASRTTPLSSYNSPLHF	TGTGCCAGCAGGACGACACCGCTAAGCTCCTATAATTCACCCCTCCACTTT
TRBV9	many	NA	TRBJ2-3	CASSVVGSTTDTQYF	TGTGCCAGCAGCGTAGTAGGCTCCACCACAGATACGCAGTATTTT
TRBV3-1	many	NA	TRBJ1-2	CASSPAPRGYGYTF	TGTGCCAGCAGCCCGGCCCCGCGGGGCTATGGCTACACCTTC
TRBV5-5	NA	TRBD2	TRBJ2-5	CARSANRAAGWEGPQETQYF	TGTGCCAGGAGCGCGAACCGGGCCGCCGGGTGGGAGGGCCCCCAAGAGACCCAGTACTTC
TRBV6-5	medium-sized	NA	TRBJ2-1	CASSYGQGDEQFF	TGTGCCAGCAGTTACGGGCAGGGTGATGAGCAGTTCTTC
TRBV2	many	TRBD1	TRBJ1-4	CASRGDSAGQEKLFF	TGTGCCAGCAGGGGGGACAGCGCTGGTCAGGAAAAACTGTTTTTT
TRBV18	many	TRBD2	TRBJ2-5	CASSPVPGGGETQYF	TGTGCCAGCTCACCAGTTCCAGGCGGGGGTGAGACCCAGTACTTC
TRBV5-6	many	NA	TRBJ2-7	CASSVNFYEQYF	TGTGCCAGCAGCGTAAATTTCTACGAGCAGTACTTC
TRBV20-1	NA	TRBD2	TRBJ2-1	CSAQTSGRAGPYNEQFF	TGCAGTGCCCAGACTAGCGGGAGGGCCGGTCCCTACAATGAGCAGTTCTTC
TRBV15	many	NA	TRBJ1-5	CAASDSRRFGGNQPQHF	TGTGCCGCCAGCGATTCGCGACGGTTCGGGGGCAATCAGCCCCAGCATTTT
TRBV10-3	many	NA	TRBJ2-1	CATSTGVSYNEQFF	TGTGCCACCTCCACGGGGGTCTCCTACAATGAGCAGTTCTTC
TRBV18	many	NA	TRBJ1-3	CASSTVDRGWNTIYF	TGTGCCAGCTCGACCGTGGACCGCGGCTGGAACACCATATATTTT
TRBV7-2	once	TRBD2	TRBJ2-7	CASRTSWVSYEQYF	TGTGCCAGCAGGACTAGCTGGGTCTCCTACGAGCAGTACTTC
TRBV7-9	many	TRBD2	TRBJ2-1	CASSPTRKLAGGYNEQFF	TGTGCCAGCAGCCCAACTAGAAAACTAGCGGGGGGGTACAATGAGCAGTTCTTC
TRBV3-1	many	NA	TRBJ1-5	CASSQGGSQPQHF	TGTGCCAGCAGCCAAGGAGGGAGCCAGCCCCAGCATTTT
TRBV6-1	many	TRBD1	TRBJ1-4	CATRDRTNEKLFF	TGTGCCACCCGGGACAGAACTAATGAAAAACTGTTTTTT
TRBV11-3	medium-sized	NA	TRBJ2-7	CASSSRLTGYEQYF	TGTGCCAGCAGCTCCCGGCTGACAGGCTACGAGCAGTACTTC
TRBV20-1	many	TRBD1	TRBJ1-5	CSARQGSYQPQHF	TGCAGTGCCAGACAGGGCTCTTATCAGCCCCAGCATTTT
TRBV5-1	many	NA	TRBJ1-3	CASRTSTTGGNTIYF	TGCGCCAGCAGGACCAGTACGACAGGTGGAAACACCATATATTTT
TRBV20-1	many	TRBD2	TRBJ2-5	CSARLAGTQETQYF	TGCAGTGCTAGACTAGCGGGGACTCAAGAGACCCAGTACTTC
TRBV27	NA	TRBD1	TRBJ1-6	CAQSTPEGQGCSYNSPLHF	TGTGCCCAGTCTACTCCGGAGGGACAGGGATGTTCCTATAATTCACCCCTCCACTTT
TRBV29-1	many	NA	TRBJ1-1	CSVERGEDTEAFF	TGCAGCGTTGAGAGGGGGGAGGACACTGAAGCTTTTTTT
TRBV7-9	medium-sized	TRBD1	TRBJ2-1	CASSPRDRYNEQFF	TGTGCCAGCAGCCCCCGGGACAGGTACAATGAGCAGTTCTTC
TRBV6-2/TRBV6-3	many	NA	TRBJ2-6	CASSSPLSSGANVLTF	TGTGCCAGCAGTTCACCTTTAAGCTCTGGGGCCAACGTCCTGACTTTC
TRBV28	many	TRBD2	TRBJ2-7	CASRNTGTSAYEQYF	TGTGCCAGCCGAAACACCGGGACTAGCGCTTACGAGCAGTACTTC
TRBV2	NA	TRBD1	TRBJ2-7	CASSADRGSYEQYF	TGTGCCAGCAGTGCGGACAGGGGGTCGTACGAGCAGTACTTC
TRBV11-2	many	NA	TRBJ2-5	CASSLAQQETQYF	TGTGCCAGCAGCTTAGCACAGCAAGAGACCCAGTACTTC
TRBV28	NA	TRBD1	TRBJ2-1	CASRRQGNSYNYQFF	TGTGCCAGCAGACGACAGGGTAACTCCTACAATTATCAGTTCTTC
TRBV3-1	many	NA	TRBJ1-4	CASSGGGGKNEKLFF	TGTGCCAGCAGCGGCGGAGGGGGAAAAAATGAAAAACTGTTTTTT
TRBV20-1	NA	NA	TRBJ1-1	CSARDGGVEAFF	TGCAGTGCTAGAGATGGAGGGGTTGAAGCTTTCTTT
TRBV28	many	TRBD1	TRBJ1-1	CASSRLGQGTEAFF	TGTGCCAGCAGTCGCCTCGGACAGGGGACTGAAGCTTTCTTT
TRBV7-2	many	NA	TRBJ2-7	CASSLDGNYEQYF	TGTGCCAGCAGCTTAGACGGGAACTACGAGCAGTACTTC
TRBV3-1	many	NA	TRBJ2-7	CASSQEGGSYEQYF	TGTGCCAGCAGCCAAGAAGGCGGTTCCTACGAGCAGTACTTC
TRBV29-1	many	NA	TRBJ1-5	CSVGDQLGPQHF	TGCAGCGTTGGAGATCAACTTGGGCCCCAGCATTTT